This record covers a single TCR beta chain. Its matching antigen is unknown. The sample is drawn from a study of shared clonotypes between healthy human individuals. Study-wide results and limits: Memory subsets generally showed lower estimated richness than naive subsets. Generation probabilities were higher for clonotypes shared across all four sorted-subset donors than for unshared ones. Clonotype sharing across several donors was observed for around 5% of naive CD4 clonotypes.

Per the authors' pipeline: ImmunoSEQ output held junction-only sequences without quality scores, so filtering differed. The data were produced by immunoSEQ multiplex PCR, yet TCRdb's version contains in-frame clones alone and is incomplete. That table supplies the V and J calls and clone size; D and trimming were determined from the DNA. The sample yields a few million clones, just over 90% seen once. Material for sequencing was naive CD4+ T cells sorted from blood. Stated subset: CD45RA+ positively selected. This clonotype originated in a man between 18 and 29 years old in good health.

CDR3 coding DNA: TGTGCCTGGGCGTACGGGGTCCTCAGCTCTGGAAACACCATATATTTT. This gives the protein CAWAYGVLSSGNTIYF. V gene TRBV30 combines with J gene TRBJ1-3; unclear D gene. V lost 5 bases to trimming and J lost 0 bases, with 17 bases between them. The CDR3 is 16 residues long. Germline V lookup: CDR1 GTSNPN, CDR2 SVGIG (reference sequence).